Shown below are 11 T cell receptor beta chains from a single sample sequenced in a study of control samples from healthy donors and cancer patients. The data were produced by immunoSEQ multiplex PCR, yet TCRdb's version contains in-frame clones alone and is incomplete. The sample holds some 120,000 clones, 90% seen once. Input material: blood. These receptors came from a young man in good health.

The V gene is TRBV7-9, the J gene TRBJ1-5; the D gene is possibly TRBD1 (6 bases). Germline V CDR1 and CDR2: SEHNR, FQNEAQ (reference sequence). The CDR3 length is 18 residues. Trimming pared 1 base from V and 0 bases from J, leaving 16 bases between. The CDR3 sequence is CASSLVRMGGASNQPQHF. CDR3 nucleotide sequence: TGTGCCAGCAGCTTAGTGCGTATGGGGGGGGCTAGCAATCAGCCCCAGCATTTT.

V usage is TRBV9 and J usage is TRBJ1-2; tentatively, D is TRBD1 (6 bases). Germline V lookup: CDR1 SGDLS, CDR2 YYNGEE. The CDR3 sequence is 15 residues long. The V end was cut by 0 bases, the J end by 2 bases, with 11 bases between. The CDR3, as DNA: TGTGCCAGCAGCGTAGTGGACAGCTTCAACTATGGCTACACCTTC. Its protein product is CASSVVDSFNYGYTF.

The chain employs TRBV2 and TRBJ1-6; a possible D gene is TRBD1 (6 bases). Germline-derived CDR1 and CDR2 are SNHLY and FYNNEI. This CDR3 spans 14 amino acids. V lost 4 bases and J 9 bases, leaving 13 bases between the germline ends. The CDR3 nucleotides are TGTGCCAGCAGTGTTCAGGGGTCAGGTTCACCCCTCCACTTT. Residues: CASSVQGSGSPLHF.

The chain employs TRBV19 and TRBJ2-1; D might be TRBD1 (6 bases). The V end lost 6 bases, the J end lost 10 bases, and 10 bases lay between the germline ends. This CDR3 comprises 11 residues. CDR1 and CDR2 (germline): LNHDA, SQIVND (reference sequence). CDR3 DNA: TGTGCCAGTAGACAGGGCGGCGAGCAGTTCTTC. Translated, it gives CASRQGGEQFF.

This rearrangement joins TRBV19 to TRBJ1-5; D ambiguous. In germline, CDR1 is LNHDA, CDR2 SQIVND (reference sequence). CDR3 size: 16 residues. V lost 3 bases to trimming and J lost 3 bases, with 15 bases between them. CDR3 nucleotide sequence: TGTGCCAGTAGTATTTTTTCCGGAGACATCAATCAGCCCCAGCATTTT. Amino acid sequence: CASSIFSGDINQPQHF.

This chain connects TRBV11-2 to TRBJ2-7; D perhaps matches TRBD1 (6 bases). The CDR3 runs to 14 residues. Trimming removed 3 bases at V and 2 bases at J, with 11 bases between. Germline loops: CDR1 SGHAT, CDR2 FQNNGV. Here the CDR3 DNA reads TGTGCCAGCAGCTTTTCAGGGGCGACCTACGAGCAGTACGTC. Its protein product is CASSFSGATYEQYV.

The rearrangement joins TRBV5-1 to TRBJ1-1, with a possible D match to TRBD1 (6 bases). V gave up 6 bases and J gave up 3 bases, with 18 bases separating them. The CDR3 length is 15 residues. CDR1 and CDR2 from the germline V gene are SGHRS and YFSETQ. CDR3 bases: TGCGCCAGCAATTATGGTGACAGGCCCTACACTGAAGCTTTCTTT. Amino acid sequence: CASNYGDRPYTEAFF.

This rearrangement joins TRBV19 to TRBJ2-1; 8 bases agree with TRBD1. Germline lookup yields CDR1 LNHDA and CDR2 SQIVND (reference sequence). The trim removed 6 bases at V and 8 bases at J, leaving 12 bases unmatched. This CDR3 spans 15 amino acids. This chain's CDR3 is CASSRTGIAQDEQFF. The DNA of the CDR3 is TGTGCCAGTAGCCGGACAGGGATTGCCCAGGATGAGCAGTTCTTC.

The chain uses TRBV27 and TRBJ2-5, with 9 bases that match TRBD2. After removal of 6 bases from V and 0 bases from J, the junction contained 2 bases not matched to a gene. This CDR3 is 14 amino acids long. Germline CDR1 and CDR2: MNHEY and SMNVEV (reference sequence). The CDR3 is CASRGLANQETQYF. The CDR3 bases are TGTGCCAGCAGGGGACTAGCAAACCAAGAGACCCAGTACTTC.

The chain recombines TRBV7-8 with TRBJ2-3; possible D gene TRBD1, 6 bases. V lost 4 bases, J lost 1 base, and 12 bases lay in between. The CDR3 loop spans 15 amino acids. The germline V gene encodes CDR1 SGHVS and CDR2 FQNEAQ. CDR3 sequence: CASSSRDKRTDTQYF. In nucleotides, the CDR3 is TGTGCCAGCAGCTCCCGGGACAAACGCACAGATACGCAGTATTTT.

Here the CDR3 reads CASSQDSGLGEKLFF. CDR3 in DNA: TGTGCCAGCAGCCAAGATTCGGGGTTAGGTGAAAAACTGTTTTTT. The V gene is TRBV3-1 (or the pseudogene TRBV3-2), the J gene TRBJ1-4; D gene uncertain. With 0 bases removed from V and 7 bases from J, the gap between germline ends came to 12 bases. CDR3 length: 15 residues. CDR1 LGHDT and CDR2 YNNKEL come from the germline V gene (reference sequence).